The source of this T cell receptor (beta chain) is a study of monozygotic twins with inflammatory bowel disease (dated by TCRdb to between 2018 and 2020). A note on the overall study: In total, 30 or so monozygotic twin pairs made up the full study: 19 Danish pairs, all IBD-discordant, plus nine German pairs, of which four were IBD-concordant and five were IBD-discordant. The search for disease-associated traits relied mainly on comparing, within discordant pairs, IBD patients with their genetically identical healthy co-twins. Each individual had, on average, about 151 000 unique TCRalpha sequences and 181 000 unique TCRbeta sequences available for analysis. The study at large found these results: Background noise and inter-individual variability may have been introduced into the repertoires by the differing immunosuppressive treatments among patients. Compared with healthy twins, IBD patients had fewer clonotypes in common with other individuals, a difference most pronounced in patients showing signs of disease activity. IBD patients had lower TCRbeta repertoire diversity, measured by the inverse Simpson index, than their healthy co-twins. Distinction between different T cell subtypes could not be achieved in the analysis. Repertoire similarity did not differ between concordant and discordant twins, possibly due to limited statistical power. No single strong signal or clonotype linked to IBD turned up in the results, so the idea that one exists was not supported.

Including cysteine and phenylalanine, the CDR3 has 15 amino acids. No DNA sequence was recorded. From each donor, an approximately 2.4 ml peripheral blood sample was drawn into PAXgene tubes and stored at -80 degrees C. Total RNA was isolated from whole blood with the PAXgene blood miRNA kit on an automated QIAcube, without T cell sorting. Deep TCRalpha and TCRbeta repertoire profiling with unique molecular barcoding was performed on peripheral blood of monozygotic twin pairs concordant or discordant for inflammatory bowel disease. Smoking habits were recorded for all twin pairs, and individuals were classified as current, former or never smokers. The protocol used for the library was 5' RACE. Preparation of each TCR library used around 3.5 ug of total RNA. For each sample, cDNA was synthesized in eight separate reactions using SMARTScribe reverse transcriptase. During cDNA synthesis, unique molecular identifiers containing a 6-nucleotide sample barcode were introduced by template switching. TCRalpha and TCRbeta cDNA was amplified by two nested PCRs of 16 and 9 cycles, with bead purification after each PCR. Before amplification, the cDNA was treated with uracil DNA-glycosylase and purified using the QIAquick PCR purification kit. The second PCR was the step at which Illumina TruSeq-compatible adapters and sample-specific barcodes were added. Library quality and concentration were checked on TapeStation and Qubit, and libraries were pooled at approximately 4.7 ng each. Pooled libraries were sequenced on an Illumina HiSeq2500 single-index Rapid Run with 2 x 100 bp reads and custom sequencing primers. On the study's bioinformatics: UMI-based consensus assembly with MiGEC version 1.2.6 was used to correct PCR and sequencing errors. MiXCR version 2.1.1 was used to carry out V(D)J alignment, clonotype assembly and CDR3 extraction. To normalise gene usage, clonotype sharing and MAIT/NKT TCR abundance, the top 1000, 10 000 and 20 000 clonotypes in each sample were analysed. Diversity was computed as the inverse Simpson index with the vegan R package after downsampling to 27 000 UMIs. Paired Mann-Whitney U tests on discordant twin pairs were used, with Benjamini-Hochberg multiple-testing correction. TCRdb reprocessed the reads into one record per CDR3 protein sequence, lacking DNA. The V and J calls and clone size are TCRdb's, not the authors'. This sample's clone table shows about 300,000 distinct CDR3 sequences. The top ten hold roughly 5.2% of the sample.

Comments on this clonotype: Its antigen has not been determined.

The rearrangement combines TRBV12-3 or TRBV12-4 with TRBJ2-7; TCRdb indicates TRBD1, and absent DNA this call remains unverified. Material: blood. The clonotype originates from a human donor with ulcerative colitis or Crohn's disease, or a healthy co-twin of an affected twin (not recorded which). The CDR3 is CASRQTGTGTYEQYF.